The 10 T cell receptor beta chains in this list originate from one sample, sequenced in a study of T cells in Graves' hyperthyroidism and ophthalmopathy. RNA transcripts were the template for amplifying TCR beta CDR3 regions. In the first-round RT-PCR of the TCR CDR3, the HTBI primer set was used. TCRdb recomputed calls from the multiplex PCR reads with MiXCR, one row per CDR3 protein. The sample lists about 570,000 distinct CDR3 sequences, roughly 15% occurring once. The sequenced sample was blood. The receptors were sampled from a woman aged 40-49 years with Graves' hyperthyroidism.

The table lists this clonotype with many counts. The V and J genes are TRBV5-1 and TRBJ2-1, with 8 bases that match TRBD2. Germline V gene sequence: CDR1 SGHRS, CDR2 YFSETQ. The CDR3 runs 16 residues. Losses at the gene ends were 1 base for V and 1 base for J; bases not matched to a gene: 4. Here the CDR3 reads CASSLMAGGSYNEQFF. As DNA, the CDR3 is TGCGCCAGCAGCTTGATGGCGGGAGGTTCCTACAATGAGCAGTTCTTC.

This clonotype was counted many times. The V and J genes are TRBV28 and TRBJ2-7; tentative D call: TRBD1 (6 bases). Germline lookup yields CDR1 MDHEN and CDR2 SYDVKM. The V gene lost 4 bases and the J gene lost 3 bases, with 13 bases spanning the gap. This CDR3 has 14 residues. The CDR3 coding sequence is TGTGCCAGCAGTTCGACAGGAGCCCTCTACGAGCAGTACTTC. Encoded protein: CASSSTGALYEQYF.

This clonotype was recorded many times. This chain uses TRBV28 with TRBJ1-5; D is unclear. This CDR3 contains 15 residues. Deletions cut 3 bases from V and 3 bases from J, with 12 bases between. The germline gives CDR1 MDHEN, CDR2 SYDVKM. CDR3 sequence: CASSFSRMVNQPQHF. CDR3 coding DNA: TGTGCCAGCAGTTTTAGTCGGATGGTCAATCAGCCCCAGCATTTT.

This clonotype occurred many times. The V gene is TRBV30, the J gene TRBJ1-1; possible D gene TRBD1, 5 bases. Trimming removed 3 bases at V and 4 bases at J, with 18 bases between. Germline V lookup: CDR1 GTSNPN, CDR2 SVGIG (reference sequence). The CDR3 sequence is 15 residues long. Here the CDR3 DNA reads TGTGCCTGGAGCCCCGGGGGTGGCTGGGGCACTGAAGCTTTCTTT. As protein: CAWSPGGGWGTEAFF.

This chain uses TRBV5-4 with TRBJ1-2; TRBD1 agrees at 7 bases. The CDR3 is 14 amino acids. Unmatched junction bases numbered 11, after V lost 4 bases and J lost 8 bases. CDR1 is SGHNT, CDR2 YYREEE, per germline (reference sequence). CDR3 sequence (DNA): TGTGCCAGCAGCCGAACTGACAGGGTTAAGGGCTACACCTTC. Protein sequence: CASSRTDRVKGYTF.

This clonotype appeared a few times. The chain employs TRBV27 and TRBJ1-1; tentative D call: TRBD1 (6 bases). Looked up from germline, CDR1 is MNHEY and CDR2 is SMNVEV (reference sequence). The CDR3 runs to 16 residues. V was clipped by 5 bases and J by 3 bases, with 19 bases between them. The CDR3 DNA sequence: TGTGCCAGCAGTCCCCCGGGCCTAGGGGGTCACACTGAAGCTTTCTTT. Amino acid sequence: CASSPPGLGGHTEAFF.

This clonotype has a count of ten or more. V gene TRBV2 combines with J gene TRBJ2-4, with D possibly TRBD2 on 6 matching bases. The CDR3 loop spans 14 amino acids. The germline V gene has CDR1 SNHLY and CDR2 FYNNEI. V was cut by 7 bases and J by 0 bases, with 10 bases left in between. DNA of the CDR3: TGTGCCAGCAACACGGGACTAGCCAAAAACATTCAGTACTTC. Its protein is CASNTGLAKNIQYF.

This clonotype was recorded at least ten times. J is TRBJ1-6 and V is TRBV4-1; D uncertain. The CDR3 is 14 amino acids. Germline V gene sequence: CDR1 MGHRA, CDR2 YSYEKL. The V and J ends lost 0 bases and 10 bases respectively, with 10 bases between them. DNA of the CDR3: TGCGCCAGCAGCCAAGAGGGTCGAGGGTCACCCCTCCACTTT. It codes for CASSQEGRGSPLHF.

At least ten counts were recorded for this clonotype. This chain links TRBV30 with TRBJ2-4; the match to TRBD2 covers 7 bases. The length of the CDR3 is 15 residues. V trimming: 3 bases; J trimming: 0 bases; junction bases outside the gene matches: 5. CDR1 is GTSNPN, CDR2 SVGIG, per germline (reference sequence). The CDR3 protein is CAWSLADLAKNIQYF. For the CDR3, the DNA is TGTGCCTGGAGCCTAGCGGACTTAGCCAAAAACATTCAGTACTTC.

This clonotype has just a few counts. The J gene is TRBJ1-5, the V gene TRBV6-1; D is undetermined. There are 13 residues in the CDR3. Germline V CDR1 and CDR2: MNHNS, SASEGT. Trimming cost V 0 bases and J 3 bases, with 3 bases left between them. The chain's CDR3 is CASSEAANQPQHF. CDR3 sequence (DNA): TGTGCCAGCAGTGAAGCGGCCAATCAGCCCCAGCATTTT.